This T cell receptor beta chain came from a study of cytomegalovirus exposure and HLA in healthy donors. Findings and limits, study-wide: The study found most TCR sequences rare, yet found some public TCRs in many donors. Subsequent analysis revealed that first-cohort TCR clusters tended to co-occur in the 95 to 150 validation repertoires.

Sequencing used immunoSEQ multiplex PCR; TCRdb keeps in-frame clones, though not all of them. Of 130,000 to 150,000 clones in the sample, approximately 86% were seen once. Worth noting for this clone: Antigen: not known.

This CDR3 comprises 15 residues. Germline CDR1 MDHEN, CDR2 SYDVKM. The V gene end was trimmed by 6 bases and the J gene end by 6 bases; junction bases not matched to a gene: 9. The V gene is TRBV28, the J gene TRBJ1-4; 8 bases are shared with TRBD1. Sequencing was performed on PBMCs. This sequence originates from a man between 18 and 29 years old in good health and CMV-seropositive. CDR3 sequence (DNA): TGTGCCAGCAGGCTCACAGGGGGGGGTTATGAAAAACTGTTTTTT. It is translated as CASRLTGGGYEKLFF.